What follows are 20 T cell receptor beta chains derived from one specimen sequenced in a study of T cells after yellow fever vaccination. TCRdb reprocessed the 5' RACE reads with MiXCR, giving one entry per CDR3 protein. Of fewer than 35,000 distinct CDR3 sequences detected, 8% to 11% appear once; the ten largest clones hold 12%. The specimen comprised PBMCs, either bulk or a sorted T-cell subset (CD4+, CD8+, memory, or dextramer-sorted; not recorded which), sampled around 15 days after the first yellow fever vaccination. The receptors stem from a man younger than 35 who received the YFV17D yellow fever vaccine.

By its share, this clonotype is medium-sized (0.01 to 0.1%). This chain uses TRBV6-5 with TRBJ2-7; D is unclear. The CDR3 length is 14 residues. Germline V gene data show CDR1 as MNHEY and CDR2 as SVGAGI. V was trimmed by 0 bases and J by 2 bases, leaving 8 bases between them. The CDR3 region is CASSYSNTAYEQYF. CDR3 DNA sequence: TGTGCCAGCAGTTACTCGAACACAGCCTACGAGCAGTACTTC.

This clonotype was seen repeatedly, ten times or more. The rearrangement links TRBV24-1 to TRBJ2-2; D is possibly TRBD1 (5 bases). The ends were cut back, 4 bases at V and 2 bases at J, with 10 bases in the middle. The CDR3 covers 15 residues. Germline CDR1 reads KGHDR; CDR2 reads SFDVKD. CDR3 coding DNA: TGTGCCACCAGTGACCCGACAGTAAACACCGGGGAGCTGTTTTTT. Amino acids: CATSDPTVNTGELFF.

The sample holds many counts of this clonotype. The V and J genes are TRBV7-9 and TRBJ1-4; no clear D. This CDR3 contains 12 residues. CDR1 and CDR2 (germline): SEHNR, FQNEAQ (reference sequence). The ends were cut back, 5 bases at V and 2 bases at J, with 3 bases in the middle. The CDR3 sequence is CASSDTNEKLFF. The CDR3 coding sequence is TGTGCCAGCAGCGATACTAATGAAAAACTGTTTTTT.

This clonotype was recorded many times. The CDR3 sequence is CASSQANHIVNTGELFF. The CDR3 DNA reads TGCGCCAGCAGCCAAGCGAACCACATTGTGAACACCGGGGAGCTGTTTTTT. The genes are TRBV4-1 and TRBJ2-2; D not resolved. Germline V gene data show CDR1 as MGHRA and CDR2 as YSYEKL. V lost 1 base and J lost 1, with 13 bases in between. This CDR3 is built from 17 residues.

As to this clonotype: The germline gene is not matched at one end of the junction; a read error may be the cause. V and J are TRBV7-9 and TRBJ2-2; no clear D gene. Germline lookup yields CDR1 SEHNR and CDR2 FQNEAQ (reference sequence). This CDR3 contains 16 residues. DNA of the CDR3: TGTGCCATCAGCCCCGGTCTCCCCAGCAACACCGGGGAGCTGTTTTTT. This codes for CAISPGLPSNTGELFF.

This clonotype is large. The chain joins TRBV15 to TRBJ2-2; 11 bases line up with TRBD2. Germline V gene lookup returns CDR1 LNHNV and CDR2 YYDKDF (reference sequence). This CDR3 has 20 residues. V was clipped by 0 bases and J by 5 bases; unmatched bases: 14. CDR3 residues: CATSRDVEVLASGGTGELFF. The CDR3 bases are TGTGCCACCAGCAGAGATGTAGAGGTGTTGGCTAGCGGGGGGACCGGGGAGCTGTTTTTT.

On this clonotype itself: A much larger clonotype is one base distant, so this may be a read error. V usage is TRBV12-3 or TRBV12-4 and J usage is TRBJ1-2, with D unclear. This CDR3 is built from 11 residues. DNA for the CDR3: TGTGCGACTGTGGTTGGCTATGGCTACACCTTC. As protein: CATVVGYGYTF.

This clonotype was found many times. The J gene is TRBJ1-5, the V gene TRBV15; the D gene is possibly TRBD1 (6 bases). Germline loops: CDR1 LNHNV, CDR2 YYDKDF (reference sequence). The germline V and J ends were trimmed by 0 bases and 4 bases, with 7 bases remaining between them. The CDR3 consists of 14 residues. CDR3 region: CATSREQGNQPQHF. CDR3 in DNA: TGTGCCACCAGCAGAGAACAGGGTAATCAGCCCCAGCATTTT.

This clonotype has ten or more counts. This chain joins TRBV25-1 and TRBJ2-5; 7 bases are shared with TRBD1. The CDR3 extends over 14 amino acids. V gave up 4 bases and J gave up 4 bases; unmatched junction bases: 6. CDR1 is MGHDK, CDR2 SYGVNS, per germline. The CDR3: CASSGLDRAETQYF. CDR3 nucleotides: TGTGCCAGCAGTGGGCTTGACAGGGCAGAGACCCAGTACTTC.

This clonotype was counted ten times or more. V is TRBV28 and J is TRBJ1-1, with D uncertain. The CDR3 has 14 amino acids. Trimming stripped 7 bases from V and 4 bases from J, with 16 bases between. The germline gives CDR1 MDHEN, CDR2 SYDVKM. Here the CDR3 reads CASTPVYRATEAFF. DNA of the CDR3: TGTGCCAGCACCCCGGTCTATAGGGCCACTGAAGCTTTCTTT.

This clonotype has a count of ten or more. This chain uses TRBV12-3 or TRBV12-4 with TRBJ2-2; D is ambiguous. CDR3 length equals 14 residues. Between the trimmed V and J ends, which lost 5 bases and 6 bases, there was a span of 13 bases. The CDR3 nucleotides are TGTGCCAGCAGTGGTGGCTCCTGGGCCGGGGAGCTGTTTTTT. Its translation is CASSGGSWAGELFF.

Of note for this clonotype: Since a much larger clone is just one base distant, this may be a read error. This chain links TRBV6-2 or TRBV6-3 with TRBJ1-1, with 9 bases lining up with TRBD1. The CDR3 runs 15 residues. Germline CDR1 and CDR2: MNHEY and SVGEGT. CDR3 region: CTSSYSGTGSAEAFF. In nucleotides, the CDR3 is TGTACCAGCAGTTACTCCGGGACAGGGTCGGCTGAAGCTTTCTTT.

Only a few counts were recorded for this clonotype. A much larger clone differs by one base, so this may be a read error. This chain links TRBV20-1 with TRBJ2-1, with 9 bases matching TRBD1. Per the germline V gene, CDR1 is DFQATT and CDR2 is SNEGSKA (reference sequence). This CDR3 has 15 residues. The CDR3 protein is CCAPKTGGARNEQFF. DNA of the CDR3: TGCTGTGCTCCCAAAACAGGGGGCGCAAGGAATGAGCAGTTCTTC.

This clonotype was counted ten times or more. This chain joins TRBV7-2 and TRBJ1-5; D unresolved. The CDR3 is 14 residues long. Trimming cost V 5 bases and J 7 bases, with 15 bases left between them. Germline CDR1 reads SGHTA; CDR2 reads FQGNSA. The CDR3 is CASSPSQVRQPQHF. The CDR3 DNA follows: TGTGCCAGCAGCCCTTCCCAGGTTAGACAGCCCCAGCATTTT. The entire variable domain, with the rest obtained from reference TRBV7-2 and TRBJ1-5, is as follows: GAGVSQSPSNKVTEKGKDVELRCDPISGHTALYWYRQSLGQGLEFLIYFQGNSAPDKSGLPSDRFSAERTGGSVSTLTIQRTQQEDSAVYLCASSPSQVRQPQHFGDGTRLSIL.

This clonotype was detected many times. The CDR3 region has the DNA TGCGCCAGCAGCCCGACAGGGAACTACGAGCAGTACTTC. The encoded protein is CASSPTGNYEQYF. The genes are TRBV4-1 and TRBJ2-7; 7 nucleotides agree with TRBD1. V dropped 4 bases and J dropped 3; count of bases not matched to a gene: 3. In germline, CDR1 is MGHRA, CDR2 YSYEKL. The CDR3 covers 13 residues.

This clonotype was picked up many times. The V and J genes are TRBV12-3 or TRBV12-4 and TRBJ1-1; D not resolved. Trimming stripped 5 bases from V and 8 bases from J, with 12 bases between. This CDR3 has 12 amino acids. In nucleotides, the CDR3 is TGTGCCAGCAGTGATACCAGGTCGGAAGCTTTCTTT. Translating gives CASSDTRSEAFF.

This clonotype was recorded many times. This rearrangement joins TRBV6-1 to TRBJ1-2; 8 bases are a match to TRBD1. This CDR3 contains 16 residues. In germline, CDR1 is MNHNS, CDR2 SASEGT. Trimming took 0 bases from V and 4 from J; bases not matched to a gene: 7. CDR3 DNA sequence: TGTGCCAGCAGTGAAGCGGCAGGGGGCGCGGGCTATGGCTACACCTTC. It specifies CASSEAAGGAGYGYTF.

This clonotype was recorded at least ten times. J is TRBJ2-2 and V is TRBV4-3; no firm D call. Germline V gives CDR1 LGHNA, CDR2 YSLEER. Between the trimmed V and J ends, which lost 4 bases and 6 bases, there was a span of 15 bases. This CDR3 contains 15 residues. The CDR3 protein is CASSPRPVQSGELFF. CDR3 coding DNA: TGCGCCAGCAGCCCACGACCAGTACAGTCCGGGGAGCTGTTTTTT.

This clonotype was recorded at least ten times. This chain joins TRBV20-1 and TRBJ2-3; no firm D call. The CDR3 spans 12 residues. From germline, CDR1 is DFQATT and CDR2 SNEGSKA (reference sequence). Trimming took off 6 bases at V and 2 bases at J, with 9 bases between the two ends. Written as DNA, the CDR3 is TGCAGTGCCGCCGCCAACACAGATACGCAGTATTTT. Protein product: CSAAANTDTQYF.

This clonotype has ten or more counts. The chain combines TRBV6-4 with TRBJ2-3, with 8 nucleotides matching TRBD2. Germline trimming cut 0 bases from V and 0 bases from J; bases unmatched to any gene: 2. Germline assignment: CDR1 MRHNA and CDR2 SNTAGT. The CDR3 sequence is 16 residues long. CDR3 nucleotide sequence: TGTGCCAGCAGTGACTCGGCTAGCGGGAGCACAGATACGCAGTATTTT. Protein: CASSDSASGSTDTQYF.